Following are 30 T cell receptor beta chains from one sample sequenced in a study of T cell repertoires in cytomegalovirus infection. Antigen specificity for these receptors is unknown. TCRdb fed the reads into MiXCR, producing one record per CDR3 protein. Of fewer than 1,000,000 distinct CDR3 sequences detected, around 30% appear once; the ten largest clones hold over 12%. The sequences come from cultured CD8+ T cells from PBMCs, collected from culture after CMV antigen stimulation. These receptors all come from a human donor in good health (CMV status not recorded). Some clones in this sample may be carry-over from other donors' samples.

This clonotype occurred many times. The chain carries TRBV7-2 and TRBJ2-1; no firm D call. V gave up 1 base and J gave up 4 bases, with 8 bases separating them. The V gene's germline CDR1 is SGHTA and CDR2 FQGNSA. The CDR3 is 14 residues long. Here the CDR3 DNA reads TGTGCCAGCAGCTTAGTAGAGGTATACAATGAGCAGTTCTTC. Residues: CASSLVEVYNEQFF.

This sequence joins TRBV15 and TRBJ2-7; 8 positions agree with TRBD1. The CDR3 consists of 13 residues. J lost 2 bases, V lost 8 bases, and 5 bases had no gene match. CDR1 and CDR2 (germline): LNHNV, YYDKDF (reference sequence). The CDR3 region is CATQAGGAYEQYF. Written as DNA, the CDR3 is TGTGCCACCCAAGCAGGGGGCGCCTACGAGCAGTACTTC.

The genes are TRBV29-1 and TRBJ2-7; tentatively, D is TRBD2 (5 bases). The CDR3 extends over 12 amino acids. Germline lookup yields CDR1 SQVTM and CDR2 ANQGSEA. Trimming stripped 2 bases from V and 2 bases from J, with 7 bases between. The CDR3 loop is CSVELAAYEQYF. The DNA of the CDR3 is TGCAGCGTTGAACTAGCAGCCTACGAGCAGTACTTC.

The chain is built from TRBV27 and TRBJ2-7; D is uncertain. Germline assignment: CDR1 MNHEY and CDR2 SMNVEV (reference sequence). The CDR3 is 13 amino acids. V was pared by 6 bases and J by 4 bases, with 13 bases between. CDR3 loop: CASSFTETYEQYF. The CDR3 nucleotides are TGTGCCAGCAGCTTCACGGAGACATACGAGCAGTACTTC.

This clonotype was picked up one time. The CDR3 DNA reads TGTGCCAGCAGTGACCCTAGCGGGGGCCTGAACACCGGGGAGCTGTTTTTT. Protein product: CASSDPSGGLNTGELFF. This sequence joins TRBV2 and TRBJ2-2, with TRBD2 identical over 10 bases. The length of the CDR3 is 17 residues. V dropped 3 bases and J dropped 1; count of bases not matched to a gene: 5. Germline loops: CDR1 SNHLY, CDR2 FYNNEI.

This clonotype was seen a few times. The chain links TRBV19 to TRBJ1-1; tentatively, D is TRBD1 (6 bases). CDR1 is LNHDA and CDR2 is SQIVND in the germline V gene (reference sequence). Trimming pared 4 bases from V and 5 bases from J, leaving 14 bases between. This CDR3 region has 14 residues. This chain's CDR3 is CASSNLTGGTEAFF. Written as DNA, the CDR3 is TGTGCCAGTAGTAATTTGACAGGAGGGACTGAAGCTTTCTTT.

This chain links TRBV9 with TRBJ2-5, with TRBD2 identical over 7 bases. Per the germline V gene, CDR1 is SGDLS and CDR2 is YYNGEE. The CDR3 extends over 15 amino acids. V was clipped by 0 bases and J by 9 bases; unmatched bases: 11. CDR3 nucleotide sequence: TGTGCCAGCAGCGTAGGTCCTAGCGGCCAAGGTTCCCAGTACTTC. The encoded protein is CASSVGPSGQGSQYF. The entire variable domain, with the rest obtained from reference TRBV9 and TRBJ2-5, is as follows: DSGVTQTPKHLITATGQRVTLRCSPRSGDLSVYWYQQSLDQGLQFLIQYYNGEERAKGNILERFSAQQFPDLHSELNLSSLELGDSALYFCASSVGPSGQGSQYFGPGTRLLVL.

The V gene is TRBV7-6, the J gene TRBJ2-1; D might be TRBD2 (5 bases). CDR3 length equals 14 residues. Germline CDR1 SGHVS, CDR2 FNYEAQ. V was shortened by 1 base and J by 5 bases, with 9 bases between the two germline ends. For the CDR3, the DNA is TGTGCCAGCAGCTTAGAATTCGGGGACAATGAGCAGTTCTTC. Its protein is CASSLEFGDNEQFF.

This clonotype came up a few times. The chain joins TRBV7-8 to TRBJ1-1, with TRBD1 identical over 7 bases. The V and J ends lost 4 bases and 2 bases, in that order; junction bases with no gene match: 10. CDR3 length equals 16 residues. Germline lookup yields CDR1 SGHVS and CDR2 FQNEAQ. The CDR3 sequence: CASSWNTGAINTEAFF. The CDR3 nucleotides are TGTGCCAGCAGCTGGAACACAGGGGCTATTAACACTGAAGCTTTCTTT.

This clonotype was seen only a few times. The V gene is TRBV7-6, the J gene TRBJ1-6; TRBD1 is a possible D gene (5 bases). The CDR3 extends over 15 amino acids. CDR1 is SGHVS, CDR2 FNYEAQ, per germline. The germline V and J ends were trimmed by 1 base and 13 bases, with 17 bases remaining between them. In DNA, the CDR3 is TGTGCCAGCAGCTTAGACCAGGGTAGTCTTTCCCCCCTCCACTTT. Protein product: CASSLDQGSLSPLHF.

This clonotype has a count of ten or more. The rearrangement joins TRBV12-3 or TRBV12-4 to TRBJ1-3, with no clear D. The CDR3 is 16 residues long. Trimming took off 3 bases at V and 0 bases at J, with 12 bases between the two ends. The CDR3 is CASSLGGSFSGNTIYF. CDR3 nucleotide sequence: TGTGCCAGCAGTTTGGGAGGCTCTTTCTCTGGAAACACCATATATTTT.

This clonotype showed up many times. The chain combines TRBV7-2 with TRBJ2-3, with 8 bases that match TRBD2. Looked up from germline, CDR1 is SGHTA and CDR2 is FQGNSA. The CDR3 contains 19 residues. V was pared by 2 bases and J by 5 bases, with 18 bases of the junction left unmatched. In nucleotides, the CDR3 is TGTGCCAGCAGCTTACCTACGGGGGGGCCTTTTGGTCTAGGAGATACGCAGTATTTT. Protein: CASSLPTGGPFGLGDTQYF.

The chain combines TRBV19 with TRBJ2-1; D is ambiguous. Trimming took off 2 bases at V and 7 bases at J, with 18 bases between the two ends. The CDR3 runs to 16 residues. The germline CDR1 and CDR2 sequences are LNHDA and SQIVND (reference sequence). Here the CDR3 DNA reads TGTGCCAGTAGTATATTTCCTTTAGGACCCGGGAATGAGCAGTTCTTC. Amino acids: CASSIFPLGPGNEQFF.

The rearrangement links TRBV20-1 to TRBJ2-1; TRBD2 matches at 9 bases. CDR3 size: 16 residues. J was trimmed by 4 bases and V by 0 bases; bases with no gene match: 7. The germline CDR1 and CDR2 sequences are DFQATT and SNEGSKA (reference sequence). The CDR3 DNA reads as TGCAGTGCTAGAGAGGGGAGCGGGGGGAGGTACAATGAGCAGTTCTTC. It codes for CSAREGSGGRYNEQFF.

The sample holds many counts of this clonotype. The rearrangement joins TRBV7-6 to TRBJ1-6; D perhaps matches TRBD1 (6 bases). This CDR3 region has 17 residues. The germline CDR1 and CDR2 sequences are SGHVS and FNYEAQ. V was pared by 4 bases and J by 3 bases, with 16 bases between. This chain's CDR3 is CASSSRESGHYNSPLHF. CDR3 in DNA: TGTGCCAGCAGCTCACGCGAATCGGGACACTATAATTCACCCCTCCACTTT.

This clonotype showed up just a few times. V gene TRBV6-1 combines with J gene TRBJ1-4, with unresolved D. This CDR3 comprises 14 residues. Germline CDR1 MNHNS, CDR2 SASEGT. V dropped 2 bases and J dropped 4 bases, with 8 bases sitting between them. This chain's CDR3 is CASSETRINEKLFF. The CDR3 coding sequence is TGTGCCAGCAGTGAAACACGGATTAATGAAAAACTGTTTTTT.

This CDR3 reads CASSSTSRGGYTF. The CDR3 bases are TGTGCCAGCAGCTCAACATCGCGCGGTGGCTACACCTTC. This chain joins TRBV7-9 and TRBJ1-2; D not resolved. V was cut by 4 bases and J by 7 bases, with 13 bases left in between. The CDR3 is made up of 13 amino acids. Per germline, CDR1 SEHNR and CDR2 FQNEAQ (reference sequence).

This clonotype was observed many times. This chain uses TRBV7-2 with TRBJ1-6; unclear D gene. Germline V CDR1 and CDR2: SGHTA, FQGNSA. The CDR3 has 16 residues. V dropped 0 bases and J dropped 3 bases, with 9 bases sitting between them. In DNA form, the CDR3 reads TGTGCCAGCAGCTTAGCTCCGCCAGACTATAATTCACCCCTCCACTTT. This codes for CASSLAPPDYNSPLHF.

The chain carries TRBV9 and TRBJ2-3; TRBD1 matches 11 bases. The CDR3 length is 18 residues. CDR1 is SGDLS, CDR2 YYNGEE, per germline. The trim removed 3 bases at V and 2 bases at J, leaving 11 bases unmatched. The CDR3 loop reads CASSAAGLDRGPTDTQYF. The CDR3 DNA reads TGTGCCAGCAGCGCTGCCGGGCTGGACAGGGGGCCCACAGATACGCAGTATTTT. Together with reference TRBV9 and TRBJ2-3, the CDR3 gives the full variable domain: DSGVTQTPKHLITATGQRVTLRCSPRSGDLSVYWYQQSLDQGLQFLIQYYNGEERAKGNILERFSAQQFPDLHSELNLSSLELGDSALYFCASSAAGLDRGPTDTQYFGPGTRLTVL.

V and J are TRBV9 and TRBJ2-1; no definite D call. Germline V gives CDR1 SGDLS, CDR2 YYNGEE. This CDR3 has 16 amino acids. V was shortened by 0 bases and J by 7 bases, with 17 bases between the two germline ends. CDR3 nucleotides: TGTGCCAGCAGCGTAGAAGGCAGAATGGTTAATAATGAGCAGTTCTTC. It specifies CASSVEGRMVNNEQFF.

The chain has TRBV6-2 or TRBV6-3 and TRBJ2-2; D is perhaps TRBD2 (6 bases). V lost 8 bases and J 8 bases, leaving 18 bases between the germline ends. CDR1 MNHEY and CDR2 SVGEGT come from the germline V gene. This CDR3 has 14 amino acids. The chain's CDR3 is CASYYSGGRGELFF. DNA of the CDR3: TGTGCCAGCTACTACTCAGGAGGGAGGGGGGAGCTGTTTTTT.

The table lists this clonotype with a few counts. The genes are TRBV12-3 or TRBV12-4 and TRBJ2-3; a weak D match, TRBD1 (5 bases). The CDR3 is 15 amino acids. V lost 6 bases, J lost 2 bases, and 15 bases lay in between. CDR3 region: CASRDWQGVTDTQYF. CDR3 DNA sequence: TGTGCCAGCAGAGACTGGCAGGGCGTCACAGATACGCAGTATTTT.

V and J are TRBV10-3 and TRBJ2-2; D might be TRBD2 (6 bases). V was pared by 6 bases and J by 0 bases, with 11 bases between. From germline, CDR1 is ENHRY and CDR2 SYGVKD. CDR3 length: 15 residues. The CDR3 nucleotides are TGTGCCATCAGGTCGGGGGTAACGAACACCGGGGAGCTGTTTTTT. Translating it yields CAIRSGVTNTGELFF.

The chain carries TRBV7-9 and TRBJ2-1; no clear D. This CDR3 comprises 15 residues. Trimming cost V 1 base and J 6 bases, with 13 bases left between them. Germline V lookup: CDR1 SEHNR, CDR2 FQNEAQ (reference sequence). CDR3 nucleotides: TGTGCCAGCAGCTTAGAACGCTCCTATGGCAATGAGCAGTTCTTC. Amino acids: CASSLERSYGNEQFF. Full variable domain (missing parts from reference TRBV7-9 and TRBJ2-1): DTGVSQNPRHKITKRGQNVTFRCDPISEHNRLYWYRQTLGQGPEFLTYFQNEAQLEKSRLLSDRFSAERPKGSFSTLEIQRTEQGDSAMYLCASSLERSYGNEQFFGPGTRLTVL.

V usage is TRBV27 and J usage is TRBJ1-1; 7 bases align to TRBD1. Germline CDR1 reads MNHEY; CDR2 reads SMNVEV (reference sequence). The CDR3 sequence is 13 residues long. With 2 bases clipped from V and 7 bases from J, the junction kept 4 bases outside the gene matches. The CDR3 DNA reads as TGTGCCAGCAGTTTACCAGGGGGAAATGAAGCTTTCTTT. This gives the protein CASSLPGGNEAFF.

The chain joins TRBV7-6 to TRBJ2-3; possible D gene TRBD2, 6 bases. CDR3 size: 15 residues. V lost 3 bases and J lost 6, with 16 bases in between. Germline V gene data show CDR1 as SGHVS and CDR2 as FNYEAQ. In DNA form, the CDR3 reads TGTGCCAGCAGCTTCAATCAAAATGGGGGGGATACGCAGTATTTT. Translation gives CASSFNQNGGDTQYF. The full variable domain, its missing parts supplied by reference TRBV7-6 and TRBJ2-3, is GAGVSQSPRYKVTKRGQDVALRCDPISGHVSLYWYRQALGQGPEFLTYFNYEAQQDKSGLPNDRFSAERPEGSISTLTIQRTEQRDSAMYRCASSFNQNGGDTQYFGPGTRLTVL.

V gene TRBV10-3 combines with J gene TRBJ1-6; D gene uncertain. Trimming stripped 1 base from V and 5 bases from J, with 12 bases between. The CDR3 contains 16 residues. CDR1 ENHRY and CDR2 SYGVKD come from the germline V gene. CDR3: CAISELLAVDNSPLHF. Here the CDR3 DNA reads TGTGCCATCAGTGAGTTATTGGCAGTTGATAATTCACCCCTCCACTTT.

This clonotype was observed a handful of times. This chain joins TRBV7-6 and TRBJ2-5; no clear D. Deletions cut 1 base from V and 4 bases from J, with 10 bases between. The CDR3 totals 14 residues. CDR1 and CDR2 (germline): SGHVS, FNYEAQ. CDR3 protein: CASSLEAHPETQYF. Written as DNA, the CDR3 is TGTGCCAGCAGCTTAGAGGCCCACCCAGAGACCCAGTACTTC.

A single count supports this clonotype. The V call is TRBV29-1, the J call TRBJ2-2; D is ambiguous. V was trimmed by 5 bases and J by 6 bases, leaving 7 bases between them. This CDR3 is 11 amino acids long. Germline V gives CDR1 SQVTM, CDR2 ANQGSEA. CDR3 sequence (DNA): TGCAGCGTTTTAGGCGCCGGGGAGCTGTTTTTT. This codes for CSVLGAGELFF.

This clonotype was recorded at least ten times. The genes are TRBV28 and TRBJ2-1; maybe TRBD2 (5 bases). V shed 3 bases and J shed 4 bases, with 13 bases lying between them. Germline CDR1 is MDHEN and CDR2 is SYDVKM. The CDR3 is made up of 15 amino acids. In nucleotides, the CDR3 is TGTGCCAGCAGTTTTGGGAGTAGCCGGTACAATGAGCAGTTCTTC. It translates to CASSFGSSRYNEQFF.